This is a list of T cell receptor beta chains from one sample in a study of type 1 regulatory T cells. TCRdb independently ran MiXCR on the reads; one entry per CDR3 protein. This sample has tens of thousands of distinct CDR3 sequences, with 10% to 15% found just once. Their cognate antigens are unknown. The sequenced material came from cultured non-Tr1 T cells, either the whole culture or a sorted T cell fraction (not recorded which). All receptors come from a human donor in good health. Each CDR3 is given with its conserved first and last residue. A D gene is named only where the DNA matches it firmly. Rows give clone size only sometimes, using once, few, many, or a class for an expanded clone.

J | V | D | size | CDR3 | DNA
TRBJ2-2 | TRBV7-7 | TRBD2 | - | CVSGSGGELFF | TGTGTAAGCGGGAGTGGCGGGGAGCTGTTTTTT
TRBJ2-1 | TRBV24-1 | - | many | CATSDLTMGEQFF | TGTGCCACCAGTGATTTAACCATGGGTGAGCAGTTCTTC
TRBJ2-7 | TRBV20-1 | - | - | CSANGIEGYEQYF | TGCAGTGCTAACGGGATCGAGGGGTACGAGCAGTACTTC
TRBJ1-1 | TRBV29-1 | - | - | CSVERRTAPNTEAFF | TGCAGCGTTGAACGGCGGACAGCCCCGAACACTGAAGCTTTCTTT
TRBJ2-6 | TRBV7-3 | - | - | CASSLIGGSGANVLTF | TGTGCCAGCAGCTTAATTGGGGGGAGCGGGGCCAACGTCCTGACTTTC
TRBJ1-1 | TRBV20-1 | - | - | CSASALSGEAFF | TGCAGTGCTAGCGCACTCTCGGGTGAAGCTTTCTTT
TRBJ2-7 | TRBV20-1 | TRBD1 | many | CSARGDRAYEQYF | TGCAGTGCTAGGGGGGACAGGGCGTACGAGCAGTACTTC
TRBJ2-1 | TRBV7-3 | - | - | CASSLTGGHEQFF | TGTGCCAGCAGCTTAACGGGGGGGCATGAGCAGTTCTTC
TRBJ1-5 | TRBV27 | - | few | CASSLEASNQPQHF | TGTGCCAGCAGTTTGGAGGCGAGCAATCAGCCCCAGCATTTT
TRBJ2-3 | TRBV5-6 | - | - | CASSLVAETTDTQYF | TGCGCCAGCAGCTTGGTAGCGGAAACCACAGATACGCAGTATTTT
TRBJ2-1 | TRBV29-1 | - | many | CSVEYSYNEQFF | TGCAGCGTTGAGTACTCGTACAATGAGCAGTTCTTC
TRBJ2-2 | TRBV7-2 | TRBD2 | - | CASSLAAGGPGELFF | TGTGCCAGCAGCTTAGCGGCGGGAGGCCCCGGGGAGCTGTTTTTT
TRBJ1-4 | TRBV3-1 | - | many | CASSQGTANEKLFF | TGTGCCAGCAGCCAAGGGACAGCTAATGAAAAACTGTTTTTT
TRBJ2-7 | TRBV20-1 | - | few | CSAIRRSYEQYF | TGCAGTGCTATCCGACGGTCCTACGAGCAGTACTTC
TRBJ2-1 | TRBV5-1 | - | - | CASSFSGGPSDEQFF | TGCGCCAGCAGCTTCAGCGGCGGTCCTTCTGATGAGCAGTTCTTC
TRBJ1-3 | TRBV11-2 | - | few | CASSLNRAGNTIYF | TGTGCCAGCAGCCTCAACAGGGCTGGAAACACCATATATTTT
TRBJ2-1 | TRBV7-3 | - | - | CASSLGSLNEQFF | TGTGCCAGCAGCCTAGGTAGCCTCAATGAGCAGTTCTTC
TRBJ2-5 | TRBV5-1 | - | many | CASSSWESETQYF | TGCGCCAGCAGCTCGTGGGAGTCAGAGACCCAGTACTTC
TRBJ1-1 | TRBV20-1 | - | - | CSARADGDTEAFF | TGCAGTGCTAGAGCCGATGGGGACACTGAAGCTTTCTTT
TRBJ2-1 | TRBV7-9 | TRBD1 | many | CASSPRDSRTYNEQFF | TGTGCCAGCAGCCCCCGGGACAGTAGAACCTACAATGAGCAGTTCTTC
TRBJ1-3 | TRBV11-2 | - | many | CASAWDGNTIYF | TGTGCCAGCGCATGGGACGGAAACACCATATATTTT